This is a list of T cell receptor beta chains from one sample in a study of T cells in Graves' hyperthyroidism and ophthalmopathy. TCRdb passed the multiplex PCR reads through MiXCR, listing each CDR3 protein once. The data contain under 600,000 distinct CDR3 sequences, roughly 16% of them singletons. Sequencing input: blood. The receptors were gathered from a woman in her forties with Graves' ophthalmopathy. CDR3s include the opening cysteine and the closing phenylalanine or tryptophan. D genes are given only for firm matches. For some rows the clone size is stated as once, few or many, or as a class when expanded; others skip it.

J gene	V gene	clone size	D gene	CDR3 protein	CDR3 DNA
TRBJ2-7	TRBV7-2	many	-	CASSESGLAYEQYF	TGTGCCAGCAGCGAGAGCGGGCTTGCCTACGAGCAGTACTTC
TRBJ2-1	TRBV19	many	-	CASSSTNSYNEQFF	TGTGCCAGTAGTAGTACGAATTCCTACAATGAGCAGTTCTTC
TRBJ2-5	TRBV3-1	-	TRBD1	CASSQNIGTGQGTQYF	TGTGCCAGCAGCCAAAACATCGGGACAGGTCAAGGGACCCAGTACTTC
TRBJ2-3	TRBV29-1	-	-	CSVKWTDTQYF	TGCAGCGTTAAATGGACAGATACGCAGTATTTT
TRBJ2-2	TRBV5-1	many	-	CASSLLLEGTGELFF	TGCGCCAGCAGCCTACTACTAGAGGGCACCGGGGAGCTGTTTTTT
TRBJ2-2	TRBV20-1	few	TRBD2	CSASGLAGDTGELFF	TGCAGTGCTTCTGGACTAGCGGGTGACACCGGGGAGCTGTTTTTT
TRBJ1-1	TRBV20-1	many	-	CSSIPGLNTEAFF	TGCAGTTCAATTCCGGGACTGAACACTGAAGCTTTCTTT
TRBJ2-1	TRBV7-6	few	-	CASSLVLSGTHLSNEQFF	TGTGCCAGCAGCTTAGTGCTATCTGGGACGCACCTAAGCAATGAGCAGTTCTTC
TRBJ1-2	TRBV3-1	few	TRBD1	CASSQHRGGNYGYTF	TGTGCCAGCAGCCAACACAGGGGAGGTAACTATGGCTACACCTTC
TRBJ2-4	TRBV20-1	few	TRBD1	CSARDRAVSIQYF	TGCAGTGCTCGGGACAGGGCAGTGAGCATTCAGTACTTC
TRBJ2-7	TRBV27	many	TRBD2	CASSFSGRASAPYEQYF	TGTGCCAGCAGTTTTAGCGGGAGGGCCTCCGCGCCCTACGAGCAGTACTTC
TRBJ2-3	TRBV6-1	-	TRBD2	CASSEVGRLALTDTQYF	TGTGCCAGCAGTGAAGTAGGGCGACTAGCTCTCACAGATACGCAGTATTTT
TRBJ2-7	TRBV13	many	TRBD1	CASATGGLEQYF	TGTGCCAGCGCGACAGGGGGTCTCGAGCAGTACTTC
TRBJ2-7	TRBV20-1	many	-	CSCRGVGALSYEQYF	TGCAGCTGCCGAGGGGTAGGGGCCCTCTCCTACGAGCAGTACTTC
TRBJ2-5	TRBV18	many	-	CASSPGGPYQETQYF	TGTGCCAGCTCACCGGGGGGACCCTATCAAGAGACCCAGTACTTC
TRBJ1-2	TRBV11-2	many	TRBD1	CASSLDPSADRAYGYTF	TGTGCCAGCAGCTTAGACCCCTCCGCCGACAGGGCCTATGGCTACACCTTC
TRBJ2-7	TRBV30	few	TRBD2	CAWSSGTSGRGGYEQYF	TGTGCCTGGAGTTCCGGGACTAGCGGGAGAGGGGGATACGAGCAGTACTTC
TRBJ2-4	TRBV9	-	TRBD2	CASSPGTSGSGDIQYF	TGTGCCAGCAGCCCAGGGACTAGCGGGAGTGGGGACATTCAGTACTTC
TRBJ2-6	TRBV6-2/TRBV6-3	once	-	CASSSPSAGANVLTF	TGTGCCAGCAGCTCCCCTTCGGCTGGGGCCAACGTCCTGACTTTC
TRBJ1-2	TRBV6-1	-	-	CASRDSRGYTF	TGTGCCAGCAGGGATTCCAGGGGCTACACCTTC
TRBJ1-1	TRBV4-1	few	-	CASSQGGTRAFF	TGCGCCAGCAGCCAAGGGGGAACACGGGCTTTCTTT
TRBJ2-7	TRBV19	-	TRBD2	CASSIDLGTSFVEQYF	TGTGCCAGTAGTATAGATCTCGGGACTAGTTTTGTCGAGCAGTACTTC
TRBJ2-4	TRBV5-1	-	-	CASSLKEGTPEGIQYF	TGCGCCAGCAGCTTAAAGGAGGGGACCCCCGAGGGTATTCAGTACTTC
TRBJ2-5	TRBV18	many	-	CASSPPVVETQYF	TGTGCCAGCTCACCACCGGTGGTTGAGACCCAGTACTTC
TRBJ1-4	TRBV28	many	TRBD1	CASSPRAYRGAEKLFF	TGTGCCAGCAGTCCGCGAGCCTACAGGGGCGCTGAAAAACTGTTTTTT
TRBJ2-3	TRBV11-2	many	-	CASSPTTNTQYF	TGTGCCAGCAGTCCCACTACGAATACGCAGTATTTT
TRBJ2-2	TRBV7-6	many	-	CASSLEGGTGELFF	TGTGCCAGCAGCTTGGAGGGGGGCACCGGGGAGCTGTTTTTT
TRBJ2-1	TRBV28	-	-	CASRVAASYNEQFF	TGTGCCAGCAGGGTCGCAGCCTCGTACAATGAGCAGTTCTTC
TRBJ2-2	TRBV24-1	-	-	CATEPGMPVNTGELFF	TGTGCCACTGAGCCTGGGATGCCCGTAAACACCGGGGAGCTGTTTTTT
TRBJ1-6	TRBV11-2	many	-	CASSLGTSNSPLHF	TGTGCCAGCAGCTTGGGGACAAGTAATTCACCCCTCCACTTT
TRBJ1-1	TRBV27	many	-	CASSSQLMDTEAFF	TGTGCCAGCAGTTCCCAGCTCATGGACACTGAAGCTTTCTTT
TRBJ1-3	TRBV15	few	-	CATSRDPGPGNTIYF	TGTGCCACCAGCAGAGATCCAGGTCCTGGAAACACCATATATTTT
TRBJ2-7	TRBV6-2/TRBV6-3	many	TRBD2	CASSPIGLAGGSYEQYF	TGTGCCAGCAGCCCCATCGGACTAGCGGGAGGTTCCTACGAGCAGTACTTC
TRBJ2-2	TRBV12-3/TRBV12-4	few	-	CASSPLMGSYGELFF	TGTGCCAGCAGTCCCCTTATGGGATCATATGGGGAGCTGTTTTTT
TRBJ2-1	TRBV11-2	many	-	CASSLATSTYNEQFF	TGTGCCAGCAGCTTAGCAACCTCAACTTACAATGAGCAGTTCTTC
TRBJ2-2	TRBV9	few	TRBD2	CASQPFAYREAGELFF	TGTGCCAGTCAGCCTTTCGCTTATCGGGAGGCCGGGGAGCTGTTTTTT
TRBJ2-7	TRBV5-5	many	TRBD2	CASSLDREGLHEQYF	TGTGCCAGCAGCTTGGACCGGGAGGGCCTCCACGAGCAGTACTTC
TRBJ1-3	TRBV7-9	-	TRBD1	CASSLTGGTGNTIYF	TGTGCCAGCAGCCTCACAGGGGGAACTGGAAACACCATATATTTT
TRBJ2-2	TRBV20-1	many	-	CSALANGELFF	TGCAGTGCCCTAGCTAACGGGGAGCTGTTTTTT
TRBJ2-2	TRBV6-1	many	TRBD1	CATSDRGFGTGELFF	TGTGCCACCTCGGACAGGGGTTTTGGCACCGGGGAGCTGTTTTTT
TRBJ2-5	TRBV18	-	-	CASSRLPHRSAQETQYF	TGTGCCAGCTCACGCCTCCCTCATAGGAGCGCACAAGAGACCCAGTACTTC
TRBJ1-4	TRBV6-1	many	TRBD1	CASSLGQGARLTEKLFF	TGTGCCAGCAGTTTGGGGCAGGGGGCGCGGCTGACTGAAAAACTGTTTTTT
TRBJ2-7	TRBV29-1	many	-	CSVAGARYEQYF	TGCAGCGTTGCAGGGGCGAGGTACGAGCAGTACTTC
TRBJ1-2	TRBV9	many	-	CASSVDSHTYGYTF	TGTGCCAGCAGCGTAGACAGCCACACCTATGGCTACACCTTC
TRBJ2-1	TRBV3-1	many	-	CASSDTSGGNNEQFF	TGTGCCAGCAGCGACACTAGTGGAGGTAATAATGAGCAGTTCTTC
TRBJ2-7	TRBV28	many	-	CASSSRGKASSYEQYF	TGTGCCAGCAGTTCCCGGGGGAAGGCGAGCTCCTACGAGCAGTACTTC
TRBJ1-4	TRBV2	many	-	CAIRGRRLNEKLFF	TGTGCCATCAGAGGACGGAGACTTAATGAAAAACTGTTTTTT
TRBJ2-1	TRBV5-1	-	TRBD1	CASSSKIGTGSAYNEQFF	TGCGCCAGCAGCTCAAAAATAGGGACAGGGAGCGCCTACAATGAGCAGTTCTTC
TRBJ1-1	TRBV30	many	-	CAWGPPANTEAFF	TGTGCCTGGGGTCCCCCGGCGAACACTGAAGCTTTCTTT
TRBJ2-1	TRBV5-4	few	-	CASSLGGGLASYNEQFF	TGTGCCAGCAGCTTGGGGGGCGGGCTAGCGAGTTACAATGAGCAGTTCTTC
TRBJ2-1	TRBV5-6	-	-	CASTKSPLFHEQFF	TGTGCCAGCACCAAAAGTCCACTGTTTCATGAGCAGTTCTTC
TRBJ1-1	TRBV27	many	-	CASSFEGRNTEAFF	TGTGCCAGCAGTTTTGAGGGGAGGAACACTGAAGCTTTCTTT
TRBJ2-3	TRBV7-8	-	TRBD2	CASRGLAGVFRVTDTQYF	TGTGCCAGCAGGGGACTAGCGGGGGTCTTCAGGGTCACAGATACGCAGTATTTT
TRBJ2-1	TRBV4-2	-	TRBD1	CASSQDHGTGAFF	TGTGCCAGCAGCCAAGATCATGGGACAGGGGCGTTCTTC
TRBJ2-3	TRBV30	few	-	CAHTPRRASTDTQYF	TGTGCTCACACCCCCCGAAGAGCTAGCACAGATACGCAGTATTTT